Listed below are T cell receptor beta chains from one sample, sequenced in a study of shared clonotypes between healthy human individuals. Clones were sequenced by immunoSEQ multiplex PCR, and TCRdb holds only the in-frame ones, with some missing. The sample consists of fewer than 1.8 million clones, less than 99% of them appearing once. Sequenced material: naive CD4+ T cells sorted from blood. Receptor source: a man aged 25 to 40 in good health. Both conserved end residues are part of each CDR3. D genes are given only for firm matches. Size tells how often a clone was seen (once, few, many) or the class of an expanded clone, and some rows leave it out.

j_gene | d_gene | abundance | v_gene | CDR3aa
TRBJ1-4 | TRBD1 | . | TRBV25-1 | CASSRQTGVGEKLFF
TRBJ2-1 | TRBD2 | . | TRBV7-9 | CASSLLSGRAHYNGQFF
TRBJ2-7 | . | . | TRBV10-3 | CAISGTLGYEQYF
TRBJ2-2 | . | . | TRBV5-5 | CASRYGSLITGELFF
TRBJ2-5 | . | . | TRBV5-1 | CASNSQETQYF
TRBJ2-5 | TRBD2 | . | TRBV29-1 | CSVAGTSGEETQYF
TRBJ2-7 | . | . | TRBV15 | CATKRDPSSYEQYF
TRBJ2-7 | TRBD1 | . | TRBV28 | CASRKDRGSSYEQYF
TRBJ2-7 | TRBD2 | . | TRBV14 | CASSVNSGSATYEQYF
TRBJ2-3 | . | . | TRBV15 | CATSRSGQLTDTQYF
TRBJ2-1 | TRBD2 | . | TRBV7-9 | CASSQPSGAGDEQFF
TRBJ1-2 | . | . | TRBV5-1 | CASSLALPPWGRNHGYTF
TRBJ2-2 | TRBD2 | . | TRBV9 | CASSPLSSGSINTGELFF
TRBJ2-1 | . | . | TRBV7-9 | CASSLNSGDNEQFF
TRBJ2-1 | . | once | TRBV19 | CASKGQGLEQFF
TRBJ2-2 | . | . | TRBV6-6 | CASSGRGSGELFF
TRBJ1-4 | . | . | TRBV11-2 | CASSRRGEKLFF
TRBJ2-3 | . | . | TRBV25-1 | CASLGGLSTDTQYF
TRBJ2-2 | . | few | TRBV5-4 | CASSRNTGELFF
TRBJ1-4 | TRBD1 | . | TRBV14 | CASSQDRGRTNEKLFF
TRBJ1-1 | TRBD1 | . | TRBV9 | CASPRQGLNTEAFF
TRBJ2-1 | TRBD2 | . | TRBV10-3 | CAISSLAGGERNEQFF
TRBJ2-3 | TRBD1 | . | TRBV15 | CATSRDRGNWDTQYF
TRBJ2-4 | TRBD2 | . | TRBV7-2 | CASSLVRAGASKNIQYF
TRBJ1-5 | . | . | TRBV10-2 | CASSDNRWPQHF
TRBJ1-2 | . | . | TRBV6-1 | CASRGPGYGYTF
TRBJ2-1 | . | . | TRBV18 | CASSLSSYNEQFF
TRBJ2-5 | . | . | TRBV7-8 | CASSLAGTQETQYF
TRBJ2-7 | . | . | TRBV7-8 | CASSLAPAYEQYF
TRBJ2-5 | . | . | TRBV6-1 | CASSHGGVETQYF
TRBJ2-3 | . | . | TRBV5-1 | CASSSTGSADTQYF
TRBJ2-5 | TRBD2 | . | TRBV5-1 | CASSLGTLAGGETQYF